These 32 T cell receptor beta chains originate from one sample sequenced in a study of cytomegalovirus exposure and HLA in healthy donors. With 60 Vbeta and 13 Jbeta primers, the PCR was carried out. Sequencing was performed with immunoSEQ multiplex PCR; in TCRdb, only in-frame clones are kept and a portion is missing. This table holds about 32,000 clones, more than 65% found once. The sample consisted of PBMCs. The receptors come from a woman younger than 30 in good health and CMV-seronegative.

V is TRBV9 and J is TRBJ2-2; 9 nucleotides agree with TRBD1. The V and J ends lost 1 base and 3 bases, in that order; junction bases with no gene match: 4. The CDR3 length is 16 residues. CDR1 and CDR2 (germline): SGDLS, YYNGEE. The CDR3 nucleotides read TGTGCCAGCAGCGTAACGGGACAGGGTTACACCGGGGAGCTGTTTTTT. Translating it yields CASSVTGQGYTGELFF.

The CDR3 loop is CASSDRLIPGGQPAYNEQFF. The CDR3 nucleotides are TGCGCCAGCAGTGATCGGCTAATACCAGGGGGCCAACCTGCCTACAATGAGCAGTTCTTC. The rearrangement uses TRBV10-1 and TRBJ2-1, with 8 positions matching TRBD1. V trimming: 3 bases; J trimming: 2 bases; junction bases outside the gene matches: 18. Looked up from germline, CDR1 is WNHNN and CDR2 is SYGVQD (reference sequence). The CDR3 consists of 20 residues.

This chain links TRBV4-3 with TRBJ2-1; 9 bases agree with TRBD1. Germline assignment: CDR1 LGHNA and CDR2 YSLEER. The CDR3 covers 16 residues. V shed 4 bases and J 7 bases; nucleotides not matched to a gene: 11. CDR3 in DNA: TGCGCCAGCAGCCCGACGACAGGGGGTCCTTGGAATGAGCAGTTCTTC. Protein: CASSPTTGGPWNEQFF.

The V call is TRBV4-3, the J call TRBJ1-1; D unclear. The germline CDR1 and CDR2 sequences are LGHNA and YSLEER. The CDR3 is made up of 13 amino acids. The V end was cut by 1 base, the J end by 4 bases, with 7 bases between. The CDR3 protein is CASSQGEGTEAFF. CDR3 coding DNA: TGCGCCAGCAGCCAAGGGGAGGGCACTGAAGCTTTCTTT.

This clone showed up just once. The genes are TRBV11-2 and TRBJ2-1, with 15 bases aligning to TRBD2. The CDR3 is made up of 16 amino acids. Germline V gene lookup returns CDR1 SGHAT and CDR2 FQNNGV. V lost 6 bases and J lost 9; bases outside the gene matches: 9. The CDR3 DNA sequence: TGTGCCAGCAGGAGGGCCGGGACTAGCGGGGGGTTTGAGCAGTTCTTC. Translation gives CASRRAGTSGGFEQFF.

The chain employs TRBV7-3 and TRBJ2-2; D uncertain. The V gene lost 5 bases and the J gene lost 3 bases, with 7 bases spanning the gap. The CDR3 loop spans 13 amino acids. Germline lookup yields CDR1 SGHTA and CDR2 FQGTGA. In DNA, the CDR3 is TGTGCCAGCAGCCCCTCGGACACCGGGGAGCTGTTTTTT. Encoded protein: CASSPSDTGELFF.

The CDR3 region is CASSKRQGNSATNEKLFF. The CDR3 DNA is TGTGCCAGCAGCAAGAGACAGGGGAATTCGGCAACTAATGAAAAACTGTTTTTT. This chain links TRBV7-9 with TRBJ1-4; 8 positions agree with TRBD1. Trimming cost V 5 bases and J 0 bases; bases outside gene matches: 11. CDR3 length: 18 amino acids. In germline, CDR1 is SEHNR, CDR2 FQNEAQ (reference sequence).

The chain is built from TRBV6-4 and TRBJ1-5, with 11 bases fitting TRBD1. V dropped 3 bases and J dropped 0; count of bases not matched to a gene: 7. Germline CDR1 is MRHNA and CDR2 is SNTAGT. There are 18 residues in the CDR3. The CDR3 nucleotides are TGTGCCAGCAGTGATCGGACAGGGGGCTTCTTTAGCAATCAGCCCCAGCATTTT. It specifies CASSDRTGGFFSNQPQHF.

The CDR3 DNA reads as TGTGCCAGCTCACCACCCACACAAATAGCGGGAGGCTACGAGCAGTACTTC. This translates into CASSPPTQIAGGYEQYF. The chain links TRBV18 to TRBJ2-7; 10 positions match TRBD2. CDR1 KGHSH and CDR2 LQKENI come from the germline V gene. After removal of 0 bases from V and 3 bases from J, the junction contained 8 bases not matched to a gene. The CDR3 is 17 residues long.

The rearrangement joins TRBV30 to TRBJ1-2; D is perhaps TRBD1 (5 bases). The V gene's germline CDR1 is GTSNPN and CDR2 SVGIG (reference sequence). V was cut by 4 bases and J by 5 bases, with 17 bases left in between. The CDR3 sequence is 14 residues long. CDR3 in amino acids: CAWIPQGAEYGYTF. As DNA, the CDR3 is TGTGCCTGGATTCCCCAAGGGGCGGAATATGGCTACACCTTC.

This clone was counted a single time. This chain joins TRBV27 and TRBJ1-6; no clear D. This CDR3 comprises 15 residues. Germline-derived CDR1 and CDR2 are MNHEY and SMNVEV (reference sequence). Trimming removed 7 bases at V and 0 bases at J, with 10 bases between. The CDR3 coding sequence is TGTGCCAGCACCCCCTCGAGCTCCTATAATTCACCCCTCCACTTT. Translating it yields CASTPSSSYNSPLHF.

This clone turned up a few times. The CDR3 DNA sequence: TGTGCCAGCACTCACGGGACAGGGGGGAGCACAGATACGCAGTATTTT. As protein: CASTHGTGGSTDTQYF. The chain links TRBV25-1 to TRBJ2-3, with 11 bases identical to TRBD1. Germline V gene lookup returns CDR1 MGHDK and CDR2 SYGVNS. The CDR3 length is 16 residues. V was clipped by 7 bases and J by 0 bases; unmatched bases: 6.

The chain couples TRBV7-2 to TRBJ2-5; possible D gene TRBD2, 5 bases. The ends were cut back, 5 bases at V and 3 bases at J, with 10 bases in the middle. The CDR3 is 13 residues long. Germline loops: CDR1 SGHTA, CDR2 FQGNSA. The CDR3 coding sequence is TGTGCCAGCAGCCCTACTAGGAAAGAGACCCAGTACTTC. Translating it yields CASSPTRKETQYF.

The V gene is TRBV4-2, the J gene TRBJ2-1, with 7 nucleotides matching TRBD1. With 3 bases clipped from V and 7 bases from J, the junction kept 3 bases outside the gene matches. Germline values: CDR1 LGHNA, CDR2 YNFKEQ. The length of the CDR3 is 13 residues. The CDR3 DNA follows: TGTGCCAGCAGCCAGGAGACAGGGAATGAGCAGTTCTTC. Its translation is CASSQETGNEQFF.

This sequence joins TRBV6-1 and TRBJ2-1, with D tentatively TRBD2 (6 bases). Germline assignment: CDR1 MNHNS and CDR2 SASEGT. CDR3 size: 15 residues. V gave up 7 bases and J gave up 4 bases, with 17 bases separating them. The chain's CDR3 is CASKEESGRYNEQFF. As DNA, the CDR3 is TGTGCCAGCAAAGAGGAGTCAGGGAGGTACAATGAGCAGTTCTTC.

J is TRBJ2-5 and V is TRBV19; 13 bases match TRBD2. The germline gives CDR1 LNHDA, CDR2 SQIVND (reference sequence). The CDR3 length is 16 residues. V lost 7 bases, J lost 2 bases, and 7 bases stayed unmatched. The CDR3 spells CASNTGLAGLQETQYF. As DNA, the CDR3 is TGTGCCAGTAACACGGGACTAGCGGGGCTACAAGAGACCCAGTACTTC.

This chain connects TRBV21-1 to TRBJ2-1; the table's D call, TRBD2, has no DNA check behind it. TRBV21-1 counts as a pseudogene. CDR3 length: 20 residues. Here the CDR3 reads CASSKLASGALPGGAGEQFF. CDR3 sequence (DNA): TGTGCCAGCAGCAAATTAGCTAGCGGGGCCTTACCGGGAGGGGCAGGTGAGCAGTTCTTC.

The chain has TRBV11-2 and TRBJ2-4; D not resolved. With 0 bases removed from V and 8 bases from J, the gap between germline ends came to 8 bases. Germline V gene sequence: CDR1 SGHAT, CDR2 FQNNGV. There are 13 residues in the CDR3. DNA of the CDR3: TGTGCCAGCAGCTTAGATCCGCGATACATTCAGTACTTC. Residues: CASSLDPRYIQYF.

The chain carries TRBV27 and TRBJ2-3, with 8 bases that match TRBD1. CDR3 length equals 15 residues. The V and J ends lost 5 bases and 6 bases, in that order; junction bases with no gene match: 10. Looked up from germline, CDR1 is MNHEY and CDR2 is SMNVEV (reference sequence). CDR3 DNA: TGTGCCAGCAGTGGACAGGGCAGGGTTCCGGATACGCAGTATTTT. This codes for CASSGQGRVPDTQYF.

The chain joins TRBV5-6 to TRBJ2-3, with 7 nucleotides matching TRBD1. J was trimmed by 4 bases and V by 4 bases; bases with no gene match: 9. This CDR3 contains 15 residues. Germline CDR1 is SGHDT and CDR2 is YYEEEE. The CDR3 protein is CASSQGPGTADTQYF. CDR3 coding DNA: TGTGCCAGCAGCCAAGGGCCAGGGACAGCAGATACGCAGTATTTT.

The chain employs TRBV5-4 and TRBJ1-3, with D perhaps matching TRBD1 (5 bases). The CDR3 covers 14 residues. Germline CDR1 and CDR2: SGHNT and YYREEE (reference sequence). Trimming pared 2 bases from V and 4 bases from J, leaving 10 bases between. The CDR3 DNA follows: TGTGCCAGCAGCTTTAGCGGGGCCGGAAACACCATATATTTT. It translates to CASSFSGAGNTIYF.

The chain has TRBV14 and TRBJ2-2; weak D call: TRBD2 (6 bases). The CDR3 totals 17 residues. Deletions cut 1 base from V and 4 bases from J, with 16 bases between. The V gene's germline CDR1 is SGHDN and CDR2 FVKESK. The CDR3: CASSQVAGTGPTGELFF. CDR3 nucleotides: TGTGCCAGCAGCCAAGTGGCGGGGACGGGACCCACCGGGGAGCTGTTTTTT.

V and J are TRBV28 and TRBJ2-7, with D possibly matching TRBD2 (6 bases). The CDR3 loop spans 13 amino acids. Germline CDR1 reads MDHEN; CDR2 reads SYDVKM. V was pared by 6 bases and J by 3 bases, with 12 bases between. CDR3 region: CASRRDGLYEQYF. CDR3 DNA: TGTGCCAGCAGGCGGGACGGACTCTACGAGCAGTACTTC.

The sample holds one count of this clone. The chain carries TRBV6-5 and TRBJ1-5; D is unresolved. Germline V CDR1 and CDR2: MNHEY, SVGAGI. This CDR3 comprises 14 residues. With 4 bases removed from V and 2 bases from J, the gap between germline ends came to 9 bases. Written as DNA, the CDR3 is TGTGCCAGCAGTTCTTCAGATGGCAATCAGCCCCAGCATTTT. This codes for CASSSSDGNQPQHF.

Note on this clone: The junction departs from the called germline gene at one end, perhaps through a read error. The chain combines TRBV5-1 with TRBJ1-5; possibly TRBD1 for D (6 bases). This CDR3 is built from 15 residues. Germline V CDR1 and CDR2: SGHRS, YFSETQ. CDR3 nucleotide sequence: TGCGCCAGCAGCTTGGATTCCAGGGGCAATCAGCCCCAGAATTTT. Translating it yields CASSLDSRGNQPQNF.

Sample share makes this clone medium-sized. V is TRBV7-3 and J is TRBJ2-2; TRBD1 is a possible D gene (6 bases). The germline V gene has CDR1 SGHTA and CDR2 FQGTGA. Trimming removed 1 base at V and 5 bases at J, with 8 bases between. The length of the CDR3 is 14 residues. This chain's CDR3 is CASSLKQGTGELFF. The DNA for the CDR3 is TGTGCCAGCAGCTTAAAACAGGGAACCGGGGAGCTGTTTTTT.

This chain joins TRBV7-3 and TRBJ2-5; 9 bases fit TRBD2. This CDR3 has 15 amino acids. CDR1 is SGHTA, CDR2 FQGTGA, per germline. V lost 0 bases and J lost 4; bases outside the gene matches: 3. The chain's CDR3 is CASSLTAGGSETQYF. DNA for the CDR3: TGTGCCAGCAGCTTAACTGCGGGAGGGTCAGAGACCCAGTACTTC.

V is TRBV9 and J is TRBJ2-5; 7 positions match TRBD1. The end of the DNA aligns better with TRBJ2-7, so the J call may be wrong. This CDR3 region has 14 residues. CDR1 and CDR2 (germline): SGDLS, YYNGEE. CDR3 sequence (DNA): TGTGCCAGCAGCGAGGGGGACAGCTCCTACGAGCAGTACTTC. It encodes CASSEGDSSYEQYF.

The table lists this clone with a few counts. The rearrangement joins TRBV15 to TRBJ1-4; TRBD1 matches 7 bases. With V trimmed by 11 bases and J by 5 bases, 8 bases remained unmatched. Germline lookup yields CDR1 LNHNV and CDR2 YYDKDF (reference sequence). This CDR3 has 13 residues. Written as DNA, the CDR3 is TGTGCCGTACGGACAGGAGGAAATGAAAAACTGTTTTTT. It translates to CAVRTGGNEKLFF.

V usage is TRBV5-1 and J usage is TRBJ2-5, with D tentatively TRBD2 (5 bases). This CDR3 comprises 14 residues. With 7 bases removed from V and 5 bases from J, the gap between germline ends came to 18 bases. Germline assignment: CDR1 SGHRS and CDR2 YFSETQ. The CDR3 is CASAPFAGGETQYF. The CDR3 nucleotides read TGCGCCAGCGCCCCTTTCGCGGGCGGGGAGACCCAGTACTTC.

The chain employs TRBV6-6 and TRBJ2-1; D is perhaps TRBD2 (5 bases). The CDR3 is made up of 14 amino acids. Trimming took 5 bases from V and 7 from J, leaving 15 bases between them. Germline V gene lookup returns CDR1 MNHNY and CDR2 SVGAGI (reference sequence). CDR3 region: CASSAVAAANEQFF. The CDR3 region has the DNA TGTGCCAGCAGTGCCGTCGCAGCGGCAAATGAGCAGTTCTTC.

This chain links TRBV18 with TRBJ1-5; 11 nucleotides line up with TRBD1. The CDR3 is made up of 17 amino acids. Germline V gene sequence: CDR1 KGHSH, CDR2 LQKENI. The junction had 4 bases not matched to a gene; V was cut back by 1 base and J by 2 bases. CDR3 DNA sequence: TGTGCCAGCTCACCACGGGACAGGGGGACAGGCAATCAGCCCCAGCATTTT. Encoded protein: CASSPRDRGTGNQPQHF.